These 15 T cell receptor beta chains came from one sample sequenced in a study of T cell responses to AZD1222 COVID-19 vaccine. The repertoire was sequenced with immunoSEQ multiplex PCR; TCRdb's copy has only in-frame clones and lacks some. Of around 78,000 clones listed, roughly 87% were seen once; the top ten hold roughly 24%. The sample here was peripheral blood, taken on day 0 of AZD1222 vaccination. The receptors were sampled from an adult in good health.

The chain employs TRBV9 and TRBJ1-2; D gene ambiguous. The ends were cut back, 2 bases at V and 7 bases at J, with 21 bases in the middle. Germline CDR1 is SGDLS and CDR2 is YYNGEE. The CDR3 has 16 residues. CDR3 DNA sequence: TGTGCCAGCAGCGTTCGTTCCGGACTAGAGGGAGGTGGCTACACCTTC. Its translation: CASSVRSGLEGGGYTF.

The V and J genes are TRBV7-9 and TRBJ1-1; the D is unclear. In germline, CDR1 is SEHNR, CDR2 FQNEAQ (reference sequence). The CDR3 is 14 residues long. The V end was cut by 2 bases, the J end by 9 bases, with 16 bases between. The CDR3 here is CASSLRGMGAQAFF. The CDR3 region has the DNA TGTGCCAGCAGCTTACGAGGTATGGGCGCCCAAGCTTTCTTT.

The chain uses TRBV13 and TRBJ1-2, with D unclear. The CDR3 runs to 12 residues. In germline, CDR1 is PRHDT, CDR2 FYEKMQ (reference sequence). V was cut by 5 bases and J by 2 bases, with 6 bases left in between. This CDR3 is CASSQQNYGYTF. The CDR3, as DNA: TGTGCCAGCAGCCAACAGAACTATGGCTACACCTTC.

V usage is TRBV19 and J usage is TRBJ1-2, with D possibly TRBD1 on 6 matching bases. V lost 4 bases, J lost 5 bases, and 11 bases lay in between. The CDR3 has 13 residues. CDR1 is LNHDA, CDR2 SQIVND, per germline (reference sequence). The CDR3 reads CASSTQGLYGYTF. The CDR3 DNA reads as TGTGCCAGTAGTACACAGGGACTGTATGGCTACACCTTC.

The chain couples TRBV6-1 to TRBJ1-1, with a possible D match to TRBD1 (6 bases). Trimming removed 3 bases at V and 2 bases at J, with 10 bases between. The CDR3 is made up of 14 amino acids. CDR1 and CDR2 from the germline V gene are MNHNS and SASEGT. CDR3 coding DNA: TGTGCCAGCAGTGACGGGACATATAACACTGAAGCTTTCTTT. As protein: CASSDGTYNTEAFF.

The chain carries TRBV19 and TRBJ2-1; tentatively, D is TRBD2 (6 bases). The CDR3 totals 14 residues. CDR1 LNHDA and CDR2 SQIVND come from the germline V gene (reference sequence). Trimming took off 6 bases at V and 9 bases at J, with 18 bases between the two ends. The CDR3 DNA reads TGTGCCAGTAGGAACGGTGCGGGATTTAGTGAGCAGTTCTTC. It codes for CASRNGAGFSEQFF. Together with reference TRBV19 and TRBJ2-1, the CDR3 gives the full variable domain: DGGITQSPKYLFRKEGQNVTLSCEQNLNHDAMYWYRQDPGQGLRLIYYSQIVNDFQKGDIAEGYSVSREKKESFPLTVTSAQKNPTAFYLCASRNGAGFSEQFFGPGTRLTVL.

The V call is TRBV29-1, the J call TRBJ2-3; D possibly corresponds to TRBD1 (6 bases). The CDR3 totals 13 residues. Germline CDR1 reads SQVTM; CDR2 reads ANQGSEA. V lost 6 bases and J lost 3, with 13 bases in between. The CDR3 bases are TGCAGCGTCCCCAGAGACAGGACAGATACGCAGTATTTT. It yields the protein CSVPRDRTDTQYF.

The chain carries TRBV19 and TRBJ1-2; 8 bases align to TRBD1. This CDR3 spans 15 amino acids. With 5 bases clipped from V and 4 bases from J, the junction kept 9 bases outside the gene matches. Germline loops: CDR1 LNHDA, CDR2 SQIVND (reference sequence). Here the CDR3 DNA reads TGTGCCAGTAGTCCGGGGACAGGACCAGCCTATGGCTACACCTTC. It specifies CASSPGTGPAYGYTF.

This clone was recorded once. The gene calls are TRBV5-1 and TRBJ2-1; 10 nucleotides align to TRBD2. CDR3 size: 16 residues. Unmatched junction bases numbered 10, after V lost 4 bases and J lost 6 bases. Germline CDR1 reads SGHRS; CDR2 reads YFSETQ. DNA of the CDR3: TGCGCCAGCAGCCCGCCTCTAGCGGGAGAGGGCAATGAGCAGTTCTTC. It translates to CASSPPLAGEGNEQFF.

This chain joins TRBV7-9 and TRBJ1-1, with D perhaps TRBD1 (5 bases). The germline gives CDR1 SEHNR, CDR2 FQNEAQ (reference sequence). V lost 11 bases and J 0 bases, leaving 16 bases between the germline ends. There are 14 residues in the CDR3. In DNA form, the CDR3 reads TGTGCCGCTCTCCCGGGGCGCATGAACACTGAAGCTTTCTTT. As protein: CAALPGRMNTEAFF. Drawing the rest from reference TRBV7-9 and TRBJ1-1, the complete variable domain is DTGVSQNPRHKITKRGQNVTFRCDPISEHNRLYWYRQTLGQGPEFLTYFQNEAQLEKSRLLSDRFSAERPKGSFSTLEIQRTEQGDSAMYLCAALPGRMNTEAFFGQGTRLTVV.

The gene calls are TRBV6-1 and TRBJ1-1; tentatively, D is TRBD1 (5 bases). Germline assignment: CDR1 MNHNS and CDR2 SASEGT. The CDR3 sequence is 12 residues long. The V gene lost 7 bases and the J gene lost 5 bases, with 11 bases spanning the gap. Here the CDR3 reads CASMSGGTEAFF. CDR3 DNA: TGTGCCAGCATGTCCGGGGGTACTGAAGCTTTCTTT.

This chain uses TRBV7-9 with TRBJ2-1, with D perhaps TRBD2 (5 bases). Germline-derived CDR1 and CDR2 are SEHNR and FQNEAQ (reference sequence). This CDR3 region has 18 residues. With 0 bases removed from V and 4 bases from J, the gap between germline ends came to 19 bases. The chain's CDR3 is CASSLAGSTSSSYNEQFF. CDR3 bases: TGTGCCAGCAGCTTAGCAGGCTCAACTAGTAGTTCTTACAATGAGCAGTTCTTC. Using reference TRBV7-9 and TRBJ2-1 for the parts outside the CDR3, the full variable domain is DTGVSQNPRHKITKRGQNVTFRCDPISEHNRLYWYRQTLGQGPEFLTYFQNEAQLEKSRLLSDRFSAERPKGSFSTLEIQRTEQGDSAMYLCASSLAGSTSSSYNEQFFGPGTRLTVL.

The rearrangement uses TRBV5-1 and TRBJ1-1; 9 nucleotides align to TRBD1. The CDR3 has 13 amino acids. The J segment lost 9 bases and the V segment lost 4 bases, leaving 7 bases of the junction unmatched. Germline V gene lookup returns CDR1 SGHRS and CDR2 YFSETQ. The CDR3 DNA follows: TGCGCCAGCAGCAACTCTGGACAGGGGCAAGCTTTCTTT. Its protein is CASSNSGQGQAFF.

This clone was seen a handful of times. This rearrangement joins TRBV7-2 to TRBJ2-3, with D maybe TRBD2 (5 bases). Germline lookup yields CDR1 SGHTA and CDR2 FQGNSA. V lost 6 bases, J lost 5 bases, and 18 bases lay in between. The CDR3 contains 15 residues. The CDR3 sequence is CASRVGPLGGDTQYF. The CDR3 coding sequence is TGTGCCAGCAGGGTCGGGCCCCTCGGAGGAGATACGCAGTATTTT.

The J gene is TRBJ2-5, the V gene TRBV11-1; 10 nucleotides match TRBD2. Germline V CDR1 and CDR2: SGHAT, FQDESV (reference sequence). The V segment lost 5 bases and the J segment 5 bases; nucleotides outside the gene matches: 11. CDR3 size: 16 residues. The CDR3: CASSPGTSVSGETQYF. CDR3 nucleotide sequence: TGTGCCAGCAGCCCTGGGACTAGCGTAAGCGGGGAGACCCAGTACTTC.